The 13 T cell receptor beta chains given below trace back to one sample, sequenced in a study of blood T cell repertoires in COVID-19. Assay: immunoSEQ multiplex PCR; the TCRdb copy retains only in-frame clones and omits some. The sample holds about 100,000 clones; about 91% are singletons and the top ten take about 4%. Sequencing used peripheral blood. These receptors were taken from a man aged 18 to 30 with acute or convalescent COVID-19.

This chain connects TRBV6-1 to TRBJ1-2; no reliable D call. With 0 bases removed from V and 4 bases from J, the gap between germline ends came to 12 bases. The CDR3 is made up of 15 amino acids. CDR1 is MNHNS, CDR2 SASEGT, per germline. The CDR3 DNA is TGTGCCAGCAGTGAAGCGCTAGTCAGCGGCTATGGCTACACCTTC. The encoded protein is CASSEALVSGYGYTF.

The gene calls are TRBV7-2 and TRBJ1-2, with D tentatively TRBD1 (6 bases). Germline assignment: CDR1 SGHTA and CDR2 FQGNSA. Trimming shortened V by 0 bases and J by 8 bases, and 16 bases separated the two germline ends. The CDR3 is made up of 15 amino acids. CDR3 region: CASSLAPGAQGGYTF. CDR3 bases: TGTGCCAGCAGCTTAGCCCCAGGTGCTCAGGGGGGCTACACCTTC.

This chain's CDR3 is CASSIDSGESSYNEQFF. The CDR3 nucleotides read TGTGCCAGTAGTATAGATTCGGGGGAGAGCTCCTACAATGAGCAGTTCTTC. The rearrangement uses TRBV19 and TRBJ2-1; perhaps TRBD2 as D (6 bases). The germline V gene encodes CDR1 LNHDA and CDR2 SQIVND (reference sequence). Trimming removed 0 bases from V and 0 bases from J, with 12 bases in between. The CDR3 sequence is 17 residues long.

This chain links TRBV19 with TRBJ2-3, with a weak D call TRBD1 (5 bases). This CDR3 spans 11 amino acids. The V end lost 5 bases, the J end lost 5 bases, and 5 bases lay between the germline ends. The germline gives CDR1 LNHDA, CDR2 SQIVND (reference sequence). The CDR3 DNA follows: TGTGCCAGTAGTCAGGGAGATACGCAGTATTTT. Translation gives CASSQGDTQYF. Complete variable domain (other parts from reference TRBV19 and TRBJ2-3): DGGITQSPKYLFRKEGQNVTLSCEQNLNHDAMYWYRQDPGQGLRLIYYSQIVNDFQKGDIAEGYSVSREKKESFPLTVTSAQKNPTAFYLCASSQGDTQYFGPGTRLTVL.

This chain uses TRBV21-1 with TRBJ1-4; TRBD1, the D gene given by the table, was not confirmed from the DNA. TRBV21-1 is annotated as a pseudogene. The CDR3 is 16 amino acids. In DNA, the CDR3 is TGTGCCAGCAGCAAAGGGGGCAGGACAACTAATGAAAAACTGTTTTTT. This sequence encodes CASSKGGRTTNEKLFF.

The chain links TRBV5-1 to TRBJ1-1, with D possibly TRBD1 on 6 matching bases. Germline CDR1 reads SGHRS; CDR2 reads YFSETQ. Trimming left V 4 bases short and J 0 bases short, with 13 bases between. CDR3 length equals 15 residues. CDR3 protein: CASSVGDTMNTEAFF. CDR3 sequence (DNA): TGCGCCAGCAGCGTAGGGGACACCATGAACACTGAAGCTTTCTTT.

This clone has a single count. V gene TRBV9 combines with J gene TRBJ2-3; the match to TRBD2 covers 9 bases. After removal of 0 bases from V and 0 bases from J, the junction contained 11 bases not matched to a gene. This CDR3 is 19 amino acids long. The germline CDR1 and CDR2 sequences are SGDLS and YYNGEE. The CDR3 spells CASSVEGGGLALSTDTQYF. The CDR3 nucleotides are TGTGCCAGCAGCGTAGAGGGGGGAGGACTAGCGCTTAGCACAGATACGCAGTATTTT.

This clone was found once. The J gene is TRBJ2-7, the V gene TRBV11-2; TRBD2 agrees at 7 bases. Per the germline V gene, CDR1 is SGHAT and CDR2 is FQNNGV. The CDR3 spans 16 residues. Trimming removed 5 bases from V and 6 bases from J; junction bases left unmatched: 16. The CDR3 region has the DNA TGTGCCAGCAGCCACATTTACGGGGGGACTTTCGGCGAGCAGTACTTC. Protein: CASSHIYGGTFGEQYF.

The chain combines TRBV3-1 (or the pseudogene TRBV3-2) with TRBJ2-1, with D maybe TRBD2 (5 bases). The germline V gene has CDR1 LGHDT and CDR2 YNNKEL (reference sequence). Trimming pared 6 bases from V and 0 bases from J, leaving 12 bases between. The CDR3 has 15 amino acids. The CDR3 sequence is CASSPTGGSYNEQFF. The CDR3 bases are TGTGCCAGCAGTCCAACCGGAGGCTCCTACAATGAGCAGTTCTTC.

V usage is TRBV5-6 and J usage is TRBJ2-7; D call uncertain. The V gene lost 2 bases and the J gene lost 3 bases, with 9 bases spanning the gap. The CDR3 covers 13 residues. CDR1 is SGHDT, CDR2 YYEEEE, per germline. The CDR3 loop reads CASSFQDRYEQYF. The CDR3 region has the DNA TGTGCCAGCAGCTTCCAGGATCGCTACGAGCAGTACTTC.

The V gene is TRBV9, the J gene TRBJ2-1; weak D call: TRBD1 (5 bases). V lost 1 base and J 2 bases, leaving 7 bases between the germline ends. This CDR3 is 14 amino acids long. Germline-derived CDR1 and CDR2 are SGDLS and YYNGEE. The chain's CDR3 is CASSVTGPYNEQFF. The CDR3 DNA reads as TGTGCCAGCAGCGTAACAGGTCCCTACAATGAGCAGTTCTTC. Together with reference TRBV9 and TRBJ2-1, the CDR3 gives the full variable domain: DSGVTQTPKHLITATGQRVTLRCSPRSGDLSVYWYQQSLDQGLQFLIQYYNGEERAKGNILERFSAQQFPDLHSELNLSSLELGDSALYFCASSVTGPYNEQFFGPGTRLTVL.

This chain uses TRBV21-1 with TRBJ2-7; TRBD2, the D gene given by the table, was not confirmed from the DNA. TRBV21-1 is recorded as a pseudogene. The CDR3 is 12 amino acids. CDR3 residues: CASRAERREQYF. The CDR3 DNA is TGTGCCAGCAGAGCAGAAAGGAGGGAGCAGTACTTC.

V usage is TRBV3-1 (or the pseudogene TRBV3-2) and J usage is TRBJ2-2, with 13 bases fitting TRBD2. Losses at the gene ends were 4 bases for V and 0 bases for J; bases not matched to a gene: 11. CDR1 and CDR2 (germline): LGHDT, YNNKEL (reference sequence). The CDR3 loop spans 20 amino acids. CDR3 bases: TGTGCCAGCAGCCCCGGACTAGCGGGAGCCCTCTTTACGAACACCGGGGAGCTGTTTTTT. Translated, it gives CASSPGLAGALFTNTGELFF.